The entry below gives a single TCR beta chain sequence along with its context. Its antigen is not identified. Sequencing was performed with immunoSEQ multiplex PCR; in TCRdb, only in-frame clones are kept and a portion is missing. The data show about 160,000 clones, 80% to 90% seen once. The entry originates in a study of lymphopenia after photon versus proton radiotherapy. Notes on the study in general: After the lymphocyte nadir, photon-treated repertoires showed oligoclonal expansion, especially of CD8+ Temra cells. A bigger post-nadir fall in TCR diversity correlated inversely with survival time in deceased patients. Photon-treated patients lost naive T cells and TCR diversity; proton-treated stayed stable.

Source: peripheral blood, taken from a patient treated with photon-based radiotherapy. This receptor was obtained from a man aged 45-65 years with gastric cancer.

The chain's CDR3 is CASSPFGGGLYEQYF. The CDR3 DNA reads TGTGCCAGCTCACCCTTCGGGGGGGGGCTTTACGAGCAGTACTTC. The chain recombines TRBV18 with TRBJ2-7; 8 nucleotides align to TRBD2. Germline CDR1 is KGHSH and CDR2 is LQKENI. This CDR3 is built from 15 residues. After removal of 3 bases from V and 4 bases from J, the junction contained 8 bases not matched to a gene.